Detailed here is one TCR beta chain. This sample is drawn from a study of shared clonotypes between healthy human individuals. Only in-frame clones appear in the TCRdb table, and some are missing; sequencing was by immunoSEQ multiplex PCR. The sample lists roughly 300,000 clones; 73% were seen once. The source is a man aged 30 to 39 in good health. The material sequenced was memory CD4+ T cells sorted from blood. Subset described: CD45RA-negative fraction.

The CDR3 coding sequence is TGCGCCAGCAGTAGGACAGGGTGGGATACGCAGTATTTT. Residues: CASSRTGWDTQYF. V gene TRBV10-2 combines with J gene TRBJ2-3; TRBD1 agrees at 8 bases. The ends lost 5 bases at V and 6 bases at J; junction bases unmatched: 4. The CDR3 is made up of 13 amino acids. Looked up from germline, CDR1 is WSHSY and CDR2 is SAAADI.